This T cell receptor (beta chain) was retrieved from a study of PD-L1 blockade in urothelial cancer. About the research overall: Analyzed time points were 3 weeks (second dose) and 6 weeks after therapy began. Peripheral blood specimens exhibited a median yield of around 140,000 T cells.

Here immunoSEQ multiplex PCR was the method, and the copy in TCRdb shows in-frame clones only, minus some. The repertoire consists of 90,000 to 120,000 clones, with 70% to 90% occurring once and the leading ten covering 2.4%. A total of 1 to 8 samples per patient were collected pretreatment and on-treatment. Germline CDR1 SGDLS, CDR2 YYNGEE. With 4 bases clipped from V and 4 bases from J, the junction kept 9 bases outside the gene matches. The CDR3 contains 16 residues. This chain connects TRBV9 to TRBJ2-1; TRBD2 matches 9 bases. The TCR comes from a man aged 45 to 65 with urothelial cancer. Here the sequenced sample was PBMCs, taken around atezolizumab (anti-PD-L1) treatment. The CDR3 DNA reads as TGTGCCAGCAGCCCTACGGGGGCGGGGGGGTACAATGAGCAGTTCTTC. Translated: CASSPTGAGGYNEQFF.